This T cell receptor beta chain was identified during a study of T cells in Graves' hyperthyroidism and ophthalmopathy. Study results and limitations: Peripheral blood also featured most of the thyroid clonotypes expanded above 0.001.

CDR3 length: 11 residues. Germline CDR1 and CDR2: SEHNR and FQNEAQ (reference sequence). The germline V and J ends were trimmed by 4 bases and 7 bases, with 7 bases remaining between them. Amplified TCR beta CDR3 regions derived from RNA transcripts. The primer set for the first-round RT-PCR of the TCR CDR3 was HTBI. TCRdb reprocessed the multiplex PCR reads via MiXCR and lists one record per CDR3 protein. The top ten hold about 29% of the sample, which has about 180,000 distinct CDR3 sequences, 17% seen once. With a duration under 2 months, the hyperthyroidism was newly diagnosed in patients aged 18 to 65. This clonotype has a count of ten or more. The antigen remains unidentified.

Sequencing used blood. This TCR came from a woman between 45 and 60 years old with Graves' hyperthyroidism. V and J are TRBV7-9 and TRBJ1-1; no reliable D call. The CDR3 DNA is TGTGCCAGCAGCTCCGGGAGTGAAGCTTTCTTT. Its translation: CASSSGSEAFF.